This TCR beta chain was captured by sequencing in a study of early T cells in non-severe SARS-CoV-2 infection. About the study: It was bulk RNA from unsorted whole blood that was sequenced, and the chains were unpaired. Broader study findings: Lookups in VDJdb leaned toward anti-spike CD8 responses and missed private and CD4 specificities.

MiXCR, run by TCRdb on the 5' RACE reads, gives a single entry per CDR3 protein. The table has 40,000 to 55,000 distinct CDR3 sequences, approximately 7.5% seen once; the top ten hold 5% to 6.5%. CDR1 and CDR2 (germline): MNHNY, SVGAGI (reference sequence). There are 14 residues in the CDR3. V lost 2 bases and J lost 5, with 13 bases in between. Comment on this clonotype: Its specificity is unknown.

The rearrangement joins TRBV6-6 to TRBJ2-7, with D unclear. The material sequenced was whole blood. This clonotype originated in an adult who was a healthcare worker with PCR-confirmed SARS-CoV-2 infection or an uninfected control (not recorded which). The chain's CDR3 is CASSYDPISDEQYF. In nucleotides, the CDR3 is TGTGCCAGCAGTTACGACCCTATCAGTGACGAGCAGTACTTC.